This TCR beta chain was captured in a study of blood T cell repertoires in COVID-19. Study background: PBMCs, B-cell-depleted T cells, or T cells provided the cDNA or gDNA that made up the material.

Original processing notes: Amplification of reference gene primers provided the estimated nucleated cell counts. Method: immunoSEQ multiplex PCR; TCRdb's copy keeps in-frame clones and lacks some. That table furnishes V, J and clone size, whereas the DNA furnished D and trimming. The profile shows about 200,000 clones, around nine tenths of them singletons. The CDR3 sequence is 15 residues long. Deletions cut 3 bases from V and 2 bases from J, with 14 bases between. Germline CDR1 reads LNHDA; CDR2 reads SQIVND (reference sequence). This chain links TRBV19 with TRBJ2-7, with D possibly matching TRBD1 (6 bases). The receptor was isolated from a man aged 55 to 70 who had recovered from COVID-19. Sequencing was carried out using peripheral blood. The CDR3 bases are TGTGCCAGTAGTATGGGGGCCGAGGGAACCTACGAGCAGTACTTC. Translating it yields CASSMGAEGTYEQYF. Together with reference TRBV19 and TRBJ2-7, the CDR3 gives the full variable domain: DGGITQSPKYLFRKEGQNVTLSCEQNLNHDAMYWYRQDPGQGLRLIYYSQIVNDFQKGDIAEGYSVSREKKESFPLTVTSAQKNPTAFYLCASSMGAEGTYEQYFGPGTRLTVT.